A selection of T cell receptor beta chains follows, all from one sample in a study of beta chain features in type 1 diabetes. Sequenced by immunoSEQ multiplex PCR; TCRdb stores in-frame clones only, minus some. Altogether about 360,000 clones are present, about 12% being singletons, with the ten largest covering 0.015% to 0.02%. Specimen: naive CD4+ T cells from blood. Receptor source: a young man in good health. CDR3s include the opening cysteine and the closing phenylalanine or tryptophan. The order of the fields is J gene, clone size, V gene, D gene, CDR3 DNA, CDR3 protein. The D gene is left open where the match is weak. Part of the rows lack a size; the others show once, few, many or a class for expanded clones.

>TRBJ2-5|.|TRBV2|TRBD2
TGTGCCAGCAAGCGGGGGCCCTTCCAAGAGACCCAGTACTTC
CASKRGPFQETQYF
>TRBJ1-5|.|TRBV30|TRBD1
TGTGCCTGGAGCCGGGACAGGGAACAGCCCCAGCATTTT
CAWSRDREQPQHF
>TRBJ1-5|.|TRBV7-2|.
TGTGCCAGCAGCTCAATAAGAGGGTTCAATCAGCCCCAGCATTTT
CASSSIRGFNQPQHF
>TRBJ2-7|few|TRBV9|.
TGTGCCAGCAGCGTCACAGGGTCGGGCGAGCAGTACTTC
CASSVTGSGEQYF
>TRBJ2-4|.|TRBV29-1|.
TGCAGCGTTGGTTCTGGGATGAGGGACATTCAGTACTTC
CSVGSGMRDIQYF
>TRBJ1-4|.|TRBV29-1|TRBD1
TGCAGCGTCGGGGACAGGGCACGGGAAAAACTGTTTTTT
CSVGDRAREKLFF
>TRBJ1-1|.|TRBV7-3|.
TGTGCCAGCAGCTTAACCGGGCGCAGGGGCACTGAAGCTTTCTTT
CASSLTGRRGTEAFF
>TRBJ2-5|few|TRBV6-5|.
TGTGCCAGCAGTTACTCGGGGGGGCCTGATATGGAGACCCAGTACTTC
CASSYSGGPDMETQYF
>TRBJ1-6|.|TRBV6-5|TRBD1
TGTGCCAGCAGTTACTCAGGACAGGGGAACTCACCCCTCCACTTT
CASSYSGQGNSPLHF
>TRBJ2-7|.|TRBV7-2|.
TGTGCCAGCAGCTTAGAACCGGGCTACGAGCAGTACTTC
CASSLEPGYEQYF
>TRBJ2-7|few|TRBV7-9|.
TGTGCCAGCAGCCCCCGCCTTCGGCAAGGAGACTACTACGAGCAGTACTTC
CASSPRLRQGDYYEQYF
>TRBJ2-6|.|TRBV5-1|TRBD1
TGCGCCAGCAGCCTAGAGAGACAGGGGAAGAACTCTGGGGCCAACGTCCTGACTTTC
CASSLERQGKNSGANVLTF
>TRBJ2-2|.|TRBV28|TRBD2
TGTGCCAGCACGCGCGGGGGTCCCACCGGGGAGCTGTTTTTT
CASTRGGPTGELFF
>TRBJ2-1|few|TRBV15|TRBD2
TGTGCCACCAGCAGAGATGGGCTAGCGGGGGACAATGAGCAGTTCTTC
CATSRDGLAGDNEQFF
>TRBJ2-1|few|TRBV30|TRBD1
TGTGCCTGGAGTGTCCTGGACAGGGGTGTAAATGAGCAGTTCTTC
CAWSVLDRGVNEQFF
>TRBJ2-5|.|TRBV29-1|TRBD2
TGCAGCGGAAGCAGGGGACTAGCGGGATTTGGGGCGGAGACCCAGTACTTC
CSGSRGLAGFGAETQYF
>TRBJ1-3|.|TRBV4-1|.
TGCGCCAGCAGCCAAGCAAACAGGGCGCCGGCAAACACCATATATTTT
CASSQANRAPANTIYF
>TRBJ2-7|.|TRBV11-2|.
TGTGCCAGCAGCCCCCTTCGGACTTCGTACGAGCAGTACTTC
CASSPLRTSYEQYF
>TRBJ2-5|few|TRBV14|.
TGTGCCAGCGCCCAGGGTCTTCGGGAGACCCAGTACTTC
CASAQGLRETQYF
>TRBJ2-7|few|TRBV18|.
TGTGCCAGCTCACTCATCGAGTTCTCCTACGAGCAGTACTTC
CASSLIEFSYEQYF
>TRBJ2-1|.|TRBV5-4|.
TGTGCCAGCAGCTTGGGTGGGCAAACCACCTACAATGAGCAGTTCTTC
CASSLGGQTTYNEQFF
>TRBJ2-3|.|TRBV7-2|.
TGTGCCAGCAGCCCCTGGAGACTAACTAGCACAGATACGCAGTATTTT
CASSPWRLTSTDTQYF
>TRBJ2-7|few|TRBV28|TRBD2
TGTGCCAGCAGTAAAAGCGGGAGGGCCTACGAGCAGTACTTC
CASSKSGRAYEQYF
>TRBJ2-3|.|TRBV11-2|TRBD1
TGTGCCAGCAGTCAGGGACAGACTAGCACAGATACGCAGTATTTT
CASSQGQTSTDTQYF
>TRBJ2-2|few|TRBV13|TRBD2
TGTGCCAGCAGCCAACTAGCGGGAGCCTCCGGGGAGCTGTTTTTT
CASSQLAGASGELFF
>TRBJ2-7|.|TRBV14|.
TGTGCCAGCAGCCATAGCTCCTACGAGCAGTACTTC
CASSHSSYEQYF
>TRBJ1-1|.|TRBV5-1|TRBD1
TGCGCCAGCAGCACGGCTGACAGGGCTTACGCTGAAGCTTTCTTT
CASSTADRAYAEAFF
>TRBJ2-7|few|TRBV7-2|TRBD1
TGTGCCAGCAGCTTAGGCCGGGACAGCCTCTACGAGCAGTACTTC
CASSLGRDSLYEQYF
>TRBJ1-2|.|TRBV5-6|TRBD1
TGTGCCAGCAGCTTGGGGGGGACAGGGGGCTTGGGTGTCGGCTACACCTTC
CASSLGGTGGLGVGYTF
>TRBJ1-3|.|TRBV4-1|TRBD1
TGCGCCAGCAGCCTTCACACCTCTACAGGGGCGTTAGGAAACACCATATATTTT
CASSLHTSTGALGNTIYF
>TRBJ1-2|.|TRBV28|.
TGTGCCAGCAGTTTGGGCTCCCGTCGGAACTATGGCTACACCTTC
CASSLGSRRNYGYTF
>TRBJ2-5|few|TRBV5-1|.
TGCGCCAGTACTCTTGAAACCCACAGGGAGTCCCAAGAGACCCAGTACTTC
CASTLETHRESQETQYF
>TRBJ1-4|few|TRBV27|TRBD1
TGTGCCAGCAGTTCCCCCCAGGGGGCAACTAATGAAAAACTGTTTTTT
CASSSPQGATNEKLFF
>TRBJ2-7|.|TRBV6-5|TRBD1
TGTGCCAGCAGCCAAGACAGGGGTCCCTACGAGCAGTACTTC
CASSQDRGPYEQYF
>TRBJ2-3|few|TRBV7-9|.
TGTGCCAGCAGCTCCGGGCGGGGGCCCCCAGATACGCAGTATTTT
CASSSGRGPPDTQYF
>TRBJ2-5|few|TRBV4-3|TRBD2
TGCGCCAGCAGCCAAGAGGGACTAGCGAGGGAGACCCAGTACTTC
CASSQEGLARETQYF